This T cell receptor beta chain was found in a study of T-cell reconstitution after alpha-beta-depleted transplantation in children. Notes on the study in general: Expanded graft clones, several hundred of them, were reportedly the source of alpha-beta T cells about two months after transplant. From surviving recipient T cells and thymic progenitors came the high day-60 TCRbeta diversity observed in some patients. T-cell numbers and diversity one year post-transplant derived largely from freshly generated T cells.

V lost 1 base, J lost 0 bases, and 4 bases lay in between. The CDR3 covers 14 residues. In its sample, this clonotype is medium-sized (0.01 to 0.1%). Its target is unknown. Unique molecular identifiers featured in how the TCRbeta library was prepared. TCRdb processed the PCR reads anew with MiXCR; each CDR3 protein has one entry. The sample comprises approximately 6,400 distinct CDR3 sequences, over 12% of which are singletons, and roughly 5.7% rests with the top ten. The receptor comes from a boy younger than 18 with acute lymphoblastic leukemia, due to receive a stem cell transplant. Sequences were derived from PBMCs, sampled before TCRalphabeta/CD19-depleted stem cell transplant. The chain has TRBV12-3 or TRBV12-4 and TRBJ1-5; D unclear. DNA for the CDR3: TGTGCCAGCAGTTTAGAGAATAGCAATCAGCCCCAGCATTTT. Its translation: CASSLENSNQPQHF.